The clone carrying this T cell receptor beta chain was counted ten times or more. No antigen is known for it. TCRdb used MiXCR to reprocess the 5' RACE reads, holding one entry per CDR3 protein. The sample records roughly 10,000 distinct CDR3 sequences, under 8.5% being singletons. Germline V lookup: CDR1 LNHDA, CDR2 SQIVND (reference sequence). The junction had 6 bases not matched to a gene; V was cut back by 5 bases and J by 0 bases. This CDR3 has 16 amino acids. These data belong to a study of spatial heterogeneity in lung cancer. Study-level background: Alpha-chain sequences were consistently detected less often than beta-chain sequences. Mean representation of each unique TCR and UMI combination in the raw reads exceeded nine occurrences. Regarding the study as a whole: Mutation tallies in tumors tracked expanded intratumoral alpha and beta TCR counts.

Time point defined: sample taken at primary tumor resection. The authors sequenced whole RNA from tumor, nontumor lung or frozen PBMC without sorting. Specimen: lung tumor tissue, collected at surgery. The sequence derives from a male donor with early-stage non-small cell lung cancer. The chain employs TRBV19 and TRBJ2-1; TRBD2 aligns across 8 bases. For the CDR3, the DNA is TGTGCCAGTAGTTCCCCGGGGGGGTCCTCCTACAATGAGCAGTTCTTC. Its protein product is CASSSPGGSSYNEQFF.